This T cell receptor (beta chain) was sequenced during a study of Ad26.COV2.S vaccination and SARS-CoV-2 variants. Study information: Ad26.COV2.S shots went into the muscle once or twice, 56 days apart.

This table comes from immunoSEQ multiplex PCR, and its TCRdb copy is limited to in-frame clones, with some not included. Of around 340,000 clones in the sample, about 88% are singletons; the top ten hold 5.5% to 7%. To note about this clone: The antigen is undetermined.

Points from the study as a whole: Total T cell responses may have been underestimated by the TCR breadth and depth analyses.

Treatment given: 15 to 20 received Ad26.COV2.S at low or high dose, single or two shots; about 5 received placebo; per-sample allocation not given. Sampling occurred on day 63 after the first vaccine or placebo injection. An adult of 18-55 years in Boston served as donor. Source: peripheral blood, taken in a trial of Ad26.COV2.S vaccine versus placebo. This TCR was sampled from a person aged 18-60 years who received the Ad26.COV2.S COVID-19 vaccine or a placebo.

CDR3 region: CASSLGPSWTEAFF. The DNA of the CDR3 is TGTGCCAGCAGCTTAGGCCCCAGTTGGACTGAAGCTTTCTTT. The chain has TRBV11-2 and TRBJ1-1, with D uncertain. V was clipped by 1 base and J by 5 bases, with 11 bases between them. The length of the CDR3 is 14 residues. Germline CDR1 reads SGHAT; CDR2 reads FQNNGV.